What follows are 17 T cell receptor beta chains derived from one specimen sequenced in a study of T cells expressing NK-cell markers. TCRdb reprocessed the 5' RACE reads, keeping one entry per CDR3 protein, no DNA. In total, the table holds 400,000 to 500,000 distinct CDR3 sequences. Source material: blood T cells: a sorted CD56 or NKG2C T cell subset, CD4+ or CD8+ T cells, or bulk PBMC T cells (not recorded which). The source of these receptors is a woman aged 18 to 75 in good health.

The rearrangement uses TRBV20-1 and TRBJ2-7; absent DNA, TCRdb's TRBD1 call cannot be checked. CDR3 length: 14 amino acids. Looked up from germline, CDR1 is DFQATT and CDR2 is SNEGSKA (reference sequence). CDR3: CSARKGQGVHEQYF.

The rearrangement joins TRBV5-1 to TRBJ1-1; TCRdb indicates TRBD1, and absent DNA this call remains unverified. The germline gives CDR1 SGHRS, CDR2 YFSETQ. The CDR3 is 13 amino acids. The CDR3 is CASSMDRDTEAFF.

The chain joins TRBV18 to TRBJ2-1; TCRdb's D call, TRBD2, is unchecked because there is no DNA. The germline V gene encodes CDR1 KGHSH and CDR2 LQKENI. The CDR3 has 19 amino acids. The CDR3 loop reads CASSPPGLAGVIKWDEQFF.

This rearrangement joins TRBV7-9 to TRBJ1-2; TCRdb's D call of TRBD1 is untestable without DNA. CDR1 SEHNR and CDR2 FQNEAQ come from the germline V gene (reference sequence). The CDR3 has 14 amino acids. CDR3 protein: CASSGGQGAVGYTF.

The chain uses TRBV11-1 and TRBJ2-1; TCRdb gives TRBD1 as the D gene, but with no DNA this cannot be confirmed. CDR3 length: 15 residues. Germline CDR1 and CDR2: SGHAT and FQDESV (reference sequence). The CDR3 region is CASTSSGSQPGEQFF.

V and J are TRBV19 and TRBJ2-7. Germline V gives CDR1 LNHDA, CDR2 SQIVND (reference sequence). CDR3 length equals 11 residues. This CDR3 reads CASSNTVEQYF.

The rearrangement uses TRBV6-5 and TRBJ1-6; TCRdb's D call of TRBD1 is untestable without DNA. From germline, CDR1 is MNHEY and CDR2 SVGAGI. This CDR3 is built from 16 residues. The CDR3 loop reads CASSYGDRGYNSPLHF.

CDR3 loop: CASSQGPSHEQYF. This chain joins TRBV3-1 and TRBJ2-7. CDR3 length: 13 residues. Germline assignment: CDR1 LGHDT and CDR2 YNNKEL (reference sequence).

This chain's CDR3 is CASSWGISGSGYEQYF. This rearrangement joins TRBV7-2 to TRBJ2-7; TCRdb picks TRBD2, but there is no DNA to check that call. The V gene's germline CDR1 is SGHTA and CDR2 FQGNSA. CDR3 length: 16 residues.

V and J are TRBV6-5 and TRBJ2-2. The CDR3 sequence is 12 residues long. CDR1 MNHEY and CDR2 SVGAGI come from the germline V gene. CDR3 sequence reads: CASSFSRGELFF.

The chain has TRBV24-1 and TRBJ2-3; no DNA is available, so the TRBD2 call from TCRdb remains unchecked. Germline V gene sequence: CDR1 KGHDR, CDR2 SFDVKD. This CDR3 region has 13 residues. The chain's CDR3 is CATSSDFTDTQYF.

This chain links TRBV9 with TRBJ2-5; TCRdb's assignment of TRBD1 cannot be checked, as there is no DNA. This CDR3 is 13 amino acids long. Germline CDR1 SGDLS, CDR2 YYNGEE. CDR3 loop: CASSGTGQETQYF.

The chain employs TRBV6-4 and TRBJ1-1; the D call from TCRdb, TRBD1, cannot be confirmed without DNA. The CDR3 sequence is 12 residues long. CDR1 and CDR2 (germline): MRHNA, SNTAGT. CDR3 amino acids: CASSPSGQGAFF.

The V gene is TRBV4-3, the J gene TRBJ2-1; checking the TCRdb D call of TRBD2 is not possible without DNA. Germline V gene lookup returns CDR1 LGHNA and CDR2 YSLEER. The CDR3 is made up of 19 amino acids. CDR3 in amino acids: CASSQDLSDGGAGGLEQFF.

The chain employs TRBV7-9 and TRBJ2-5; TCRdb reports TRBD1, a call that lacks DNA to check it against. The CDR3 totals 16 residues. The germline gives CDR1 SEHNR, CDR2 FQNEAQ (reference sequence). This CDR3 reads CASSLGRSGGQETQYF.

This chain links TRBV12-3 or TRBV12-4 with TRBJ2-1; TCRdb lists TRBD2, though no DNA is available to test this call. CDR3 length: 16 amino acids. CDR3 in amino acids: CASNQLAGGTWDEQFF.

The chain has TRBV19 and TRBJ2-1; TCRdb proposes TRBD2, but this gene call is untestable without DNA. Germline V CDR1 and CDR2: LNHDA, SQIVND (reference sequence). The CDR3 runs 14 residues. CDR3 residues: CASSPSVGYNEQFF.